These 17 T cell receptor beta chains originate from one sample sequenced in a study of low-dose radiotherapy and immunotherapy resistance in tumors (dated by TCRdb to the early 2020s). Sequencing used an Illumina HiSeq 2500. First-strand cDNA was synthesized using Superscript III and a set of TRAV- and TRBV-specific primers, so that both TCRalpha and TCRbeta chains were covered. TCRs were amplified with Phusion for 20 to 25 PCR cycles, with a constant-region primer paired with the adapter attached to the V primers. Clones were called with MiXCR by TCRdb after fastp trimmed the public reads at Q25, and only in-frame beta chains were retained. Each record represents a unique CDR3 protein, reported with the most common genes and DNA among its rows. This sample is represented by approximately 90,000 distinct CDR3 sequences; over 15% of them were singletons. The top ten constitute less than 3% of the sample.

The intended sense of this specimen's time point label: before trial treatment. The specimen comprised PBMCs, sampled before treatment. Receptor source: a male donor with prostate cancer.

This clonotype came up many times. J is TRBJ2-3 and V is TRBV13; D may match TRBD1 or TRBD2 (5 bases each). The germline V and J ends were trimmed by 5 bases and 2 bases, with 11 bases remaining between them. Per germline, CDR1 PRHDT and CDR2 FYEKMQ (reference sequence). The CDR3 runs 14 residues. CDR3 nucleotides: TGTGCCAGCAGCCTTCTGGGGGACACAGATACGCAGTATTTT. Translating gives CASSLLGDTDTQYF.

The CDR3 here is CASSEWGTSGYQETQYF. CDR3 nucleotide sequence: TGTGCCAGCAGTGAATGGGGGACTAGCGGGTACCAAGAGACCCAGTACTTC. V usage is TRBV25-1 and J usage is TRBJ2-5, with TRBD2 matching over 12 bases. CDR3 length: 17 residues. Per the germline V gene, CDR1 is MGHDK and CDR2 is SYGVNS. V was clipped by 1 base and J by 0 bases; unmatched bases: 3. Filled out from reference TRBV25-1 and TRBJ2-5, the complete variable domain reads EADIYQTPRYLVIGTGKKITLECSQTMGHDKMYWYQQDPGMELHLIHYSYGVNSTEKGDLSSESTVSRIRTEHFPLTLESARPSHTSQYLCASSEWGTSGYQETQYFGPGTRLLVL.

Many counts were recorded for this clonotype. J is TRBJ1-5 and V is TRBV7-2, with TRBD1 matching 7 bases. Germline trimming cut 5 bases from V and 6 bases from J; bases unmatched to any gene: 10. The CDR3 is made up of 15 amino acids. Germline assignment: CDR1 SGHTA and CDR2 FQGNSA. Written as DNA, the CDR3 is TGTGCCAGCAGCCGACAGGGAGGTTCATTTCAGCCCCAGCATTTT. It specifies CASSRQGGSFQPQHF.

This clonotype was observed many times. J is TRBJ2-3 and V is TRBV7-9; D perhaps matches TRBD2 (6 bases). The CDR3 contains 15 residues. V lost 6 bases, J lost 6 bases, and 19 bases lay in between. In germline, CDR1 is SEHNR, CDR2 FQNEAQ (reference sequence). The CDR3 nucleotides read TGTGCCAGCAGGGCTGAAGGGCGGGGAGCGGATACGCAGTATTTT. Its protein product is CASRAEGRGADTQYF.

This clonotype was observed many times. The chain is built from TRBV11-2 and TRBJ1-3, with a weak D call TRBD1 (6 bases). The germline V and J ends were trimmed by 4 bases and 6 bases, with 7 bases remaining between them. Germline V gene lookup returns CDR1 SGHAT and CDR2 FQNNGV. This CDR3 is 12 amino acids long. The CDR3 spells CASSSGANTIYF. The CDR3 DNA reads TGTGCCAGCAGCTCGGGGGCAAACACCATATATTTT.

This clonotype was seen at least ten times. V gene TRBV6-1 combines with J gene TRBJ1-5; D possibly corresponds to TRBD1 (5 bases). V dropped 6 bases and J dropped 2 bases, with 17 bases sitting between them. Germline V CDR1 and CDR2: MNHNS, SASEGT. The CDR3 loop spans 16 amino acids. CDR3 DNA: TGTGCCAGCAGGACCCAGAAGACGGGGGGCAATCAGCCCCAGCATTTT. The encoded protein is CASRTQKTGGNQPQHF.

The chain links TRBV6-8 to TRBJ2-5; possible D gene TRBD1, 6 bases. Germline V gene data show CDR1 as MNHGY and CDR2 as SAAAGT. Trimming took 2 bases from V and 3 from J, leaving 10 bases between them. The CDR3 spans 14 residues. CDR3 loop: CASSYATGKETQYF. As DNA, the CDR3 is TGTGCCAGCAGTTACGCGACAGGAAAAGAGACCCAGTACTTC.

This clonotype was recorded at least ten times. J is TRBJ1-2 and V is TRBV5-6; D not resolved. CDR3 size: 11 residues. The V gene's germline CDR1 is SGHDT and CDR2 YYEEEE. The V and J ends lost 4 bases and 2 bases respectively, with 3 bases between them. Here the CDR3 reads CASSRNYGYTF. CDR3 nucleotide sequence: TGTGCCAGCAGCAGGAACTATGGCTACACCTTC.

The table lists this clonotype with a count of one. The chain carries TRBV29-1 and TRBJ2-1; D gene uncertain. The CDR3 loop spans 12 amino acids. V was cut by 4 bases and J by 4 bases, with 8 bases left in between. CDR1 is SQVTM, CDR2 ANQGSEA, per germline. Here the CDR3 DNA reads TGCAGCGTTGCCCGCAGATACAATGAGCAGTTCTTC. It translates to CSVARRYNEQFF.

This clonotype has ten or more counts. The V call is TRBV7-2, the J call TRBJ1-5, with D maybe TRBD1 (6 bases). CDR1 SGHTA and CDR2 FQGNSA come from the germline V gene. The CDR3 consists of 15 residues. V was pared by 3 bases and J by 3 bases, with 12 bases between. The CDR3 region is CASSFSDRVNQPQHF. CDR3 DNA sequence: TGTGCCAGCAGCTTTTCGGACAGAGTCAATCAGCCCCAGCATTTT.

The chain links TRBV29-1 to TRBJ2-3; the D is unclear. This CDR3 region has 11 residues. The ends were cut back, 4 bases at V and 6 bases at J, with 8 bases in the middle. In germline, CDR1 is SQVTM, CDR2 ANQGSEA. Here the CDR3 reads CSVGLLDTQYF. The DNA for the CDR3 is TGCAGCGTTGGCCTCCTGGATACGCAGTATTTT.

In its sample, this clonotype was seen many times. The chain couples TRBV5-4 to TRBJ2-1; D gene unclear. V was shortened by 2 bases and J by 8 bases, with 5 bases between the two germline ends. The germline V gene encodes CDR1 SGHNT and CDR2 YYREEE (reference sequence). The CDR3 length is 11 residues. Here the CDR3 reads CASSFSDEQFF. The CDR3 nucleotides are TGTGCCAGCAGCTTTTCGGATGAGCAGTTCTTC. Full variable domain (outside the CDR3, taken from reference TRBV5-4 and TRBJ2-1): ETGVTQSPTHLIKTRGQQVTLRCSSQSGHNTVSWYQQALGQGPQFIFQYYREEENGRGNFPPRFSGLQFPNYSSELNVNALELDDSALYLCASSFSDEQFFGPGTRLTVL.

The sample holds many counts of this clonotype. This chain connects TRBV3-1 to TRBJ2-7, with 13 nucleotides matching TRBD2. With 5 bases clipped from V and 4 bases from J, the junction kept 5 bases outside the gene matches. The CDR3 is 15 amino acids. Germline CDR1 and CDR2: LGHDT and YNNKEL (reference sequence). The CDR3 nucleotides read TGTGCCAGCAGCTTCGGACTAGCGGGGGTGTACGAGCAGTACTTC. It is translated as CASSFGLAGVYEQYF.

The chain couples TRBV2 to TRBJ1-6; tentatively, D is TRBD1 (5 bases). Trimming took 5 bases from V and 13 from J, leaving 15 bases between them. Per germline, CDR1 SNHLY and CDR2 FYNNEI. This CDR3 comprises 13 residues. For the CDR3, the DNA is TGTGCCAGCAGTTTGGGGCCTCAAGACCCCCTCCACTTT. Protein sequence: CASSLGPQDPLHF.

In this sample, this clonotype turned up many times. J is TRBJ2-3 and V is TRBV20-1; 12 nucleotides align to TRBD2. CDR1 and CDR2 from the germline V gene are DFQATT and SNEGSKA (reference sequence). The CDR3 runs to 14 residues. V dropped 6 bases and J dropped 2; count of bases not matched to a gene: 3. The CDR3 region is CSARTSGDTDTQYF. In nucleotides, the CDR3 is TGCAGTGCCCGGACTAGCGGGGACACAGATACGCAGTATTTT.

This clonotype was recorded many times. The chain has TRBV11-2 and TRBJ1-2; D is uncertain. CDR3 size: 15 residues. Germline CDR1 is SGHAT and CDR2 is FQNNGV. Trimming pared 6 bases from V and 4 bases from J, leaving 18 bases between. The CDR3 region has the DNA TGTGCCAGCAGTCCCAGCGGAATTACAGTCTATGGCTACACCTTC. Encoded protein: CASSPSGITVYGYTF.

In the case of this clonotype: A far larger clone lies a single base away; this is likely a read error. The chain recombines TRBV6-4 with TRBJ2-1; 9 positions agree with TRBD1. The trim removed 8 bases at V and 0 bases at J, leaving 17 bases unmatched. The CDR3 has 19 amino acids. Germline loops: CDR1 MRHNA, CDR2 SNTAGT. This chain's CDR3 is CASGPKWVGDRDSYNEQFF. The CDR3 DNA sequence: TGTGCCAGCGGCCCCAAGTGGGTGGGGGACAGGGACTCCTACAATGAGCAGTTCTTC.